The next 17 T cell receptor beta chains were all read from a single sample in a study of cytomegalovirus exposure and HLA in healthy donors (dated by TCRdb to 2015 to 2018). The protocol used for the library was the immunoSEQ multiplex PCR assay. The multiplex PCR relied on a mix of 60 forward primers for TCR Vbeta segments and 13 reverse primers for TCR Jbeta segments. The immuneACCESS repertoire file appears here via TCRdb, limited to in-frame rearrangements. These files lack a portion of the clones; in checked studies, under half of the deficit traces to unresolved V genes, and the cause of the others is not known. This sample is represented by over 100,000 clones; nearly 80% of them were singletons. Approximately 0.99% of the sample lies in the top ten. The sequencing input was PBMCs. Receptors were obtained from a male donor in good health and CMV-seronegative.

The chain recombines TRBV5-6 with TRBJ1-2; 8 bases map to TRBD1. V shed 2 bases and J 7 bases; nucleotides not matched to a gene: 4. CDR1 and CDR2 (germline): SGHDT, YYEEEE. The CDR3 length is 13 residues. The CDR3 nucleotides are TGTGCCAGCAGCTTTGACAGGGGAGGTGGCTACACCTTC. Its translation is CASSFDRGGGYTF.

V is TRBV7-2 and J is TRBJ2-5; 8 nucleotides align to TRBD2. The germline CDR1 and CDR2 sequences are SGHTA and FQGNSA. V shed 5 bases, J shed 4 bases, and the junction held 6 bases outside the gene matches. CDR3 length: 14 residues. The CDR3 loop reads CASSLNGGGETQYF. The CDR3 nucleotides read TGTGCCAGCAGCCTTAACGGGGGGGGAGAGACCCAGTACTTC. The whole variable domain, remainder taken from reference TRBV7-2 and TRBJ2-5, is GAGVSQSPSNKVTEKGKDVELRCDPISGHTALYWYRQSLGQGLEFLIYFQGNSAPDKSGLPSDRFSAERTGGSVSTLTIQRTQQEDSAVYLCASSLNGGGETQYFGPGTRLLVL.

J is TRBJ2-1 and V is TRBV7-6; 12 positions agree with TRBD2. Germline V gene lookup returns CDR1 SGHVS and CDR2 FNYEAQ. The CDR3 consists of 17 residues. V lost 5 bases, J lost 8 bases, and 13 bases stayed unmatched. This chain's CDR3 is CASSRRRLAGGVHEQFF. The DNA of the CDR3 is TGTGCCAGCAGCCGCCGGCGCCTAGCGGGGGGGGTGCATGAGCAGTTCTTC.

This clone occurred a few times. CDR3 coding DNA: TGTGCCAGCAGTTACTCGGCAGGCAATCAGCCCCAGCATTTT. This sequence encodes CASSYSAGNQPQHF. The rearrangement uses TRBV6-6 and TRBJ1-5, with D unresolved. This CDR3 region has 14 residues. V was pared by 0 bases and J by 2 bases, with 5 bases between. The germline V gene has CDR1 MNHNY and CDR2 SVGAGI (reference sequence).

This chain connects TRBV6-5 to TRBJ2-3; 9 bases are shared with TRBD2. The CDR3 extends over 15 amino acids. CDR1 is MNHEY and CDR2 is SVGAGI in the germline V gene. V lost 7 bases, J lost 4 bases, and 9 bases stayed unmatched. The CDR3 nucleotides read TGTGCCAGCAACCGGCGGGGGGGTCCCCCAGATACGCAGTATTTT. It codes for CASNRRGGPPDTQYF.

The V call is TRBV7-9, the J call TRBJ1-6; TRBD1 matches at 8 bases. Germline loops: CDR1 SEHNR, CDR2 FQNEAQ (reference sequence). The V and J ends lost 5 bases and 9 bases, in that order; junction bases with no gene match: 9. The CDR3 has 15 residues. CDR3 coding DNA: TGTGCCAGCAGCAGCAGAGACAGGGGTGGTTCACCCCTCCACTTT. Its translation is CASSSRDRGGSPLHF.

For this clone: At one end the junction does not follow the germline gene, possibly because of a read error. The chain links TRBV27 to TRBJ2-7; 11 positions agree with TRBD1. This CDR3 has 14 residues. Per germline, CDR1 MNHEY and CDR2 SMNVEV (reference sequence). CDR3: CASSLGQGAYGQYF. The DNA for the CDR3 is TGTGCCAGCAGTCTCGGACAGGGGGCCTACGGGCAGTACTTC.

This sequence joins TRBV18 and TRBJ1-1; no clear D. In germline, CDR1 is KGHSH, CDR2 LQKENI. The CDR3 loop spans 13 amino acids. Trimming removed 6 bases at V and 7 bases at J, with 15 bases between. This CDR3 reads CASSQDSGVEAFF. The CDR3 region has the DNA TGTGCCAGCTCCCAGGACTCCGGGGTTGAAGCTTTCTTT.

The chain uses TRBV19 and TRBJ2-7; tentative D call: TRBD1 (5 bases). Deletions cut 5 bases from V and 0 bases from J, with 17 bases between. Germline CDR1 LNHDA, CDR2 SQIVND (reference sequence). The CDR3 contains 16 residues. CDR3: CASSPAGRSSSYEQYF. As DNA, the CDR3 is TGTGCCAGTAGTCCGGCAGGGCGGAGTAGCTCCTACGAGCAGTACTTC.

The chain combines TRBV19 with TRBJ1-2; a possible D gene is TRBD1 (5 bases). CDR3 length equals 14 residues. V gave up 7 bases and J gave up 4 bases, with 16 bases separating them. Germline CDR1 is LNHDA and CDR2 is SQIVND (reference sequence). DNA of the CDR3: TGTGCCAGTACCCCGGGGGGGGGTCTCTATGGCTACACCTTC. This translates into CASTPGGGLYGYTF.

V gene TRBV19 combines with J gene TRBJ1-1; D is perhaps TRBD1 (5 bases). The CDR3 runs 12 residues. V was cut by 6 bases and J by 5 bases, with 10 bases left in between. Germline V gene sequence: CDR1 LNHDA, CDR2 SQIVND (reference sequence). CDR3 DNA: TGTGCCAGTAGACCAGGGCGGACTGAAGCTTTCTTT. Encoded protein: CASRPGRTEAFF. The complete variable domain, with remaining parts taken from reference TRBV19 and TRBJ1-1, reads DGGITQSPKYLFRKEGQNVTLSCEQNLNHDAMYWYRQDPGQGLRLIYYSQIVNDFQKGDIAEGYSVSREKKESFPLTVTSAQKNPTAFYLCASRPGRTEAFFGQGTRLTVV.

Turning to this clone: Distinct nucleotide sequences in the sample also encode this CDR3. This chain uses TRBV27 with TRBJ1-2; D not resolved. Germline V gene sequence: CDR1 MNHEY, CDR2 SMNVEV (reference sequence). V lost 5 bases, J lost 1 base, and 8 bases lay in between. The CDR3 length is 13 residues. CDR3 sequence reads: CASSSRVNYGYTF. The DNA for the CDR3 is TGTGCCAGCAGTAGCCGGGTTAACTATGGCTACACCTTC.

This rearrangement joins TRBV6-5 to TRBJ2-1; 12 nucleotides match TRBD1. The V gene end was trimmed by 10 bases and the J gene end by 7 bases; junction bases not matched to a gene: 8. CDR1 is MNHEY, CDR2 SVGAGI, per germline. This CDR3 comprises 14 residues. The DNA for the CDR3 is TGTGCCACCAGCGGGACAGGGGGCGTGAATGAGCAGTTCTTC. This gives the protein CATSGTGGVNEQFF.

This chain links TRBV5-1 with TRBJ2-3; 7 nucleotides line up with TRBD2. The CDR3 is 17 residues long. The ends lost 0 bases at V and 3 bases at J; junction bases unmatched: 10. Looked up from germline, CDR1 is SGHRS and CDR2 is YFSETQ. In nucleotides, the CDR3 is TGCGCCAGCAGCTTGGGTGCGGGGGTTAGTTTGACAGATACGCAGTATTTT. Amino acids: CASSLGAGVSLTDTQYF.

CDR3 DNA: TGTGCCAGCAGCTTAGGCGGGGGACAGGGCGAGGCTTTCTTT. Translating it yields CASSLGGGQGEAFF. This rearrangement joins TRBV7-2 to TRBJ1-1; TRBD1 aligns across 9 bases. CDR1 and CDR2 (germline): SGHTA, FQGNSA. After removal of 1 base from V and 11 bases from J, the junction contained 8 bases not matched to a gene. The CDR3 has 14 residues.

The count of this clone is one. The CDR3 reads CASGSRQGRNTIYF. The CDR3 DNA reads TGTGCCAGTGGTTCCAGACAGGGGCGAAACACCATATATTTT. The V call is TRBV19, the J call TRBJ1-3, with 8 bases matching TRBD1. Trimming took 8 bases from V and 5 from J; bases not matched to a gene: 8. Germline V lookup: CDR1 LNHDA, CDR2 SQIVND (reference sequence). The CDR3 spans 14 residues.

This clone was recorded a few times. The gene calls are TRBV4-3 and TRBJ2-1; D is ambiguous. Trimming shortened V by 4 bases and J by 2 bases, and 9 bases separated the two germline ends. The CDR3 runs to 14 residues. Germline CDR1 LGHNA, CDR2 YSLEER. The DNA for the CDR3 is TGCGCCAGCAGCCGCTCGACTGCCTACAATGAGCAGTTCTTC. Translation: CASSRSTAYNEQFF.